A selection of T cell receptor beta chains follows, all from one sample in a study of blood T cell repertoires in COVID-19. Sequencing was performed with immunoSEQ multiplex PCR; in TCRdb, only in-frame clones are kept and a portion is missing. The sample records some 66,000 clones, around 82% being singletons. The source material was peripheral blood. These receptors were collected from a man in his 60s with acute or convalescent COVID-19. Both conserved end residues are part of each CDR3. The order of the fields is V gene, clone size, J gene, CDR3 protein. Clone size is stated in some rows and not others, as once, few, many or a class when expanded.

TRBV6-2/TRBV6-3,-,TRBJ2-2,CASSLDRGWDTGELFF
TRBV11-2,-,TRBJ1-4,CASSPGGGHEKLFF
TRBV7-2,-,TRBJ1-2,CASSLNRGNYGYTF
TRBV11-2,-,TRBJ2-5,CASSLVLAGGPGETQYF
TRBV7-2,-,TRBJ2-6,CASSPSTSSGANVLTF
TRBV6-5,few,TRBJ2-7,CASSYFATVKTYEQYF
TRBV5-8,-,TRBJ2-5,CASSPRVRGQETQYF
TRBV5-8,few,TRBJ1-2,CASSRTGGNYGYTF
TRBV3-1/TRBV3-2,-,TRBJ1-4,CASSQIQGEKLFF
TRBV5-6,-,TRBJ1-1,CASNDPGTEAFF
TRBV6-5,-,TRBJ1-2,CASSYSSRGLSGYTF
TRBV2,-,TRBJ1-3,CASRGDRLTDTIYF
TRBV2,-,TRBJ1-1,CASSSRGNTEAFF
TRBV18,-,TRBJ1-4,CASSPGAGQKLFF
TRBV2,-,TRBJ1-1,CASSEQGAGFF
TRBV6-5,-,TRBJ2-3,CASSGHQGASDTQYF
TRBV3-1/TRBV3-2,-,TRBJ2-2,CASSPGTSGNTGELFF
TRBV14,-,TRBJ1-2,CASNYKAGGGYTF
TRBV5-1,medium-sized,TRBJ1-2,CATSSGGRDYGYTF
TRBV6-2/TRBV6-3,once,TRBJ1-5,CASSYSKVRGAPRAQHF
TRBV7-9,-,TRBJ1-1,CASSPGLMNTEAFF
TRBV20-1,-,TRBJ2-3,CSASRRTSGGIGTDTQYF
TRBV5-8,-,TRBJ1-5,CASSSGTGIFQPQHF
TRBV6-5,-,TRBJ2-5,CASSLGLAGGQETQYF
TRBV7-9,many,TRBJ2-7,CASSPRGSSGAEQYF
TRBV21-1,-,TRBJ1-4,CASSKGATGTNEKLFF
TRBV7-9,-,TRBJ1-1,CASSPGDRGDTEAFF
TRBV6-2/TRBV6-3,-,TRBJ1-2,CASSYNQDWAGYGYTF
TRBV5-6,-,TRBJ1-1,CASSRTGLNTEAFF
TRBV27,-,TRBJ1-6,CASSVRGLGNSPLHF
TRBV19,-,TRBJ1-2,CASSSIRGQGATNYGYTF
TRBV7-9,-,TRBJ1-4,CASSLGGGDEKLFF
TRBV4-1,few,TRBJ2-1,CASSQDRQREQFF
TRBV6-6,-,TRBJ2-1,CASSLRDRGPGSYNEQFF
TRBV7-2,few,TRBJ2-7,CASRPDRGTYEQYF
TRBV11-3,-,TRBJ2-5,CASSRDRSQETQYF